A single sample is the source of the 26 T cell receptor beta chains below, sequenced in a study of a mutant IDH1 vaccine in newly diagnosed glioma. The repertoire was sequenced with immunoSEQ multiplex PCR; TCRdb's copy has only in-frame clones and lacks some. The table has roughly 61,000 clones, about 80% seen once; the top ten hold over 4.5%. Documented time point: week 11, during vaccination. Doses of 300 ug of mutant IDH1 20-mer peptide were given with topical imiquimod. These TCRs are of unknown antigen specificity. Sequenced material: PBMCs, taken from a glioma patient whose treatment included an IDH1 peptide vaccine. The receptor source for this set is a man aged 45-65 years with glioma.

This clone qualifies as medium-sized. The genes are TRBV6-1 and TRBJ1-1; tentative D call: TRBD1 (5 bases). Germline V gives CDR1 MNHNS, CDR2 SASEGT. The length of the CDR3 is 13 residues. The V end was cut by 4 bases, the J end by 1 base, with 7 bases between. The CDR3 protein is CASSATENTEAFF. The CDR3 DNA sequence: TGTGCCAGCAGTGCGACAGAGAACACTGAAGCTTTCTTT.

CDR3 nucleotides: TGTGCCAGCTCGGAAAAGACCCAGTACTTC. It is translated as CASSEKTQYF. V and J are TRBV2 and TRBJ2-5; D gene unclear. The CDR3 has 10 amino acids. Per germline, CDR1 SNHLY and CDR2 FYNNEI. With 8 bases removed from V and 6 bases from J, the gap between germline ends came to 7 bases. Combining the CDR3 with reference TRBV2 and TRBJ2-5 gives the whole variable domain EPEVTQTPSHQVTQMGQEVILRCVPISNHLYFYWYRQILGQKVEFLVSFYNNEISEKSEIFDDQFSVERPDGSNFTLKIRSTKLEDSAMYFCASSEKTQYFGPGTRLLVL.

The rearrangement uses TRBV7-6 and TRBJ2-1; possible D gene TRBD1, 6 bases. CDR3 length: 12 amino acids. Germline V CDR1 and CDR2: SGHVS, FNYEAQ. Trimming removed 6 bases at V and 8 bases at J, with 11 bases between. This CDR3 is CASSDRPDEQFF. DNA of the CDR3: TGTGCCAGCAGTGACAGGCCCGATGAGCAGTTCTTC.

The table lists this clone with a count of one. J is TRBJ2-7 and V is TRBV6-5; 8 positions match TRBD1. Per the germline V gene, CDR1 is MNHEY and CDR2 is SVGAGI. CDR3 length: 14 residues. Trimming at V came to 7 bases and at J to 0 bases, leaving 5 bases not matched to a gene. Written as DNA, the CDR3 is TGTGCCAGCAACCGGGACAGGAACTCCTACGAGCAGTACTTC. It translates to CASNRDRNSYEQYF.

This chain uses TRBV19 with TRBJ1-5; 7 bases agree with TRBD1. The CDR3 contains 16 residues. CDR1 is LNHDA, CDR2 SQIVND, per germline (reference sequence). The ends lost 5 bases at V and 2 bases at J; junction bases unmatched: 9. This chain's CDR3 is CASSRQGFVGNQPQHF. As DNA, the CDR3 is TGTGCCAGTAGTCGACAGGGATTTGTGGGCAATCAGCCCCAGCATTTT.

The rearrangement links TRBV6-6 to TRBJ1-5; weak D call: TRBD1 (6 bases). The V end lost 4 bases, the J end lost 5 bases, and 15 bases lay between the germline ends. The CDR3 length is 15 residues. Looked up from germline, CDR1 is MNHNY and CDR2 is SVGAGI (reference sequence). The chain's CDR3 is CASSSPGTHDQPQHF. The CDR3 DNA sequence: TGTGCCAGCAGTTCCCCTGGGACACACGATCAGCCCCAGCATTTT.

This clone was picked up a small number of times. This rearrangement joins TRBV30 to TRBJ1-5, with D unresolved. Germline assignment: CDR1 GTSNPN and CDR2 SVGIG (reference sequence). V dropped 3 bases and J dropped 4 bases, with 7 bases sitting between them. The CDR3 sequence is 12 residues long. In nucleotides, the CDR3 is TGTGCCTGGAGCGAGGGTAATCAGCCCCAGCATTTT. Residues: CAWSEGNQPQHF.

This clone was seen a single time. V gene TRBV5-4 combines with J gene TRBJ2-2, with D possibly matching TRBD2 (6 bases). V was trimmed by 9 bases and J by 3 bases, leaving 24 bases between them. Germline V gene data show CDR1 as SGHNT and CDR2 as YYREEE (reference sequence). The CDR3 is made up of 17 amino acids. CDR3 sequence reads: CATADLIVAGHTGELFF. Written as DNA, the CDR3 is TGTGCCACCGCGGACCTAATCGTCGCGGGGCACACCGGGGAGCTGTTTTTT.

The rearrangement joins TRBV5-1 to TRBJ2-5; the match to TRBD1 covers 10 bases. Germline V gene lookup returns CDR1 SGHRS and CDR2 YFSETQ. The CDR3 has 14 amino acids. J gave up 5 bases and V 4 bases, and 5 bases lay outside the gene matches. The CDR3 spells CASSRQGAGETQYF. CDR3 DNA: TGCGCCAGCAGCCGACAGGGGGCTGGGGAGACCCAGTACTTC.

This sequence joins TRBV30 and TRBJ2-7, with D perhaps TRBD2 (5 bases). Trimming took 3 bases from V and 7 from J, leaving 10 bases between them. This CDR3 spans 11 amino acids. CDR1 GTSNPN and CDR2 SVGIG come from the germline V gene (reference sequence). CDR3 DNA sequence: TGTGCCTGGAGAAGTACGGGGGAGCAGTACTTC. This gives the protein CAWRSTGEQYF.

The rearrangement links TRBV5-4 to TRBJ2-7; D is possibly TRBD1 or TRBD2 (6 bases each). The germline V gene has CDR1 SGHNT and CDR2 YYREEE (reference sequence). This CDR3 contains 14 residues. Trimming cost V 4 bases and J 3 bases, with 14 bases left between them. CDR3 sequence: CASSPLGGSYEQYF. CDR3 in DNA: TGTGCCAGCAGCCCCTTGGGGGGCAGCTACGAGCAGTACTTC.

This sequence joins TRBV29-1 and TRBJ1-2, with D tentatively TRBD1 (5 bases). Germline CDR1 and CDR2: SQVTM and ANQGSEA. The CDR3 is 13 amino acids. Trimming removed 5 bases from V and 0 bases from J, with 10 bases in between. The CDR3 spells CSVRDRANYGYTF. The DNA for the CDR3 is TGCAGCGTTCGGGACCGAGCTAACTATGGCTACACCTTC.

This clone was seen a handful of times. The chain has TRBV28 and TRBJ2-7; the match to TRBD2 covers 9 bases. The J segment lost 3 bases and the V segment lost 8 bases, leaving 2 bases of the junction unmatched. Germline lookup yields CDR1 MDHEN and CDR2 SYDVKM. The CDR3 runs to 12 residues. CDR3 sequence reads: CASQTSGYEQYF. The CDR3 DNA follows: TGTGCCAGCCAGACTAGCGGCTACGAGCAGTACTTC.

The CDR3 bases are TGTGCCTGGTTAGGGACAGGGAATACCGGGGAGCTGTTTTTT. It is translated as CAWLGTGNTGELFF. J is TRBJ2-2 and V is TRBV30; 9 bases agree with TRBD1. Germline V gene sequence: CDR1 GTSNPN, CDR2 SVGIG (reference sequence). The CDR3 length is 14 residues. Unmatched junction bases numbered 6, after V lost 5 bases and J lost 5 bases.

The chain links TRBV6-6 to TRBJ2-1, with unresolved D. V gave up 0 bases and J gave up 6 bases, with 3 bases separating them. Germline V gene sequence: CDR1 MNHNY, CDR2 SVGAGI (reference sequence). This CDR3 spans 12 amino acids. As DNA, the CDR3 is TGTGCCAGCAGTTACTCGAGCAATGAGCAGTTCTTC. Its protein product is CASSYSSNEQFF.

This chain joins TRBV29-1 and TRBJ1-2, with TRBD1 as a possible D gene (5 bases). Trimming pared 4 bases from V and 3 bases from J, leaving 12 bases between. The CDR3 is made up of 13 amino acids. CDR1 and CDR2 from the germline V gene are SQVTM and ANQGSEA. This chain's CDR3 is CSVGPGLDYGYTF. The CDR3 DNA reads TGCAGCGTTGGGCCAGGGCTAGACTATGGCTACACCTTC.

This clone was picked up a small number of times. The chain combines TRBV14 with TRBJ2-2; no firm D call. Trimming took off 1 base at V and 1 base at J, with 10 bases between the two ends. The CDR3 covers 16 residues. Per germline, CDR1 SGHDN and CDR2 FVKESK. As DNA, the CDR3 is TGTGCCAGCAGCCAAGGACCTCCCGTGAACACCGGGGAGCTGTTTTTT. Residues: CASSQGPPVNTGELFF.

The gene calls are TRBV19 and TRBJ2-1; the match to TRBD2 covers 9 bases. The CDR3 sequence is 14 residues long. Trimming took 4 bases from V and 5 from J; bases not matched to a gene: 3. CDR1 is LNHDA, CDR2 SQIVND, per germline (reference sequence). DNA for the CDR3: TGTGCCAGTAGTAAGAGCGGGGGGAACAATGAGCAGTTCTTC. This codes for CASSKSGGNNEQFF.

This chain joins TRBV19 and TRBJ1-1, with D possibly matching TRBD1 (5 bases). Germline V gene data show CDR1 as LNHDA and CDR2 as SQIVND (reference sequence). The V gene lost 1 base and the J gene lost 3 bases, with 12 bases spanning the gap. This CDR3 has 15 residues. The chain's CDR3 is CASSIVPGPYTEAFF. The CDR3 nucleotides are TGTGCCAGTAGTATAGTTCCGGGACCGTACACTGAAGCTTTCTTT.

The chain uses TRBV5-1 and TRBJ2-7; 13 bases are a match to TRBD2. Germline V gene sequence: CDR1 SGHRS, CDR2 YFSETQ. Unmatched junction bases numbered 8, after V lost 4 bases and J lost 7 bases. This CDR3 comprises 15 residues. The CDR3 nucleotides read TGCGCCAGCAGCATCGGACTAGCGGGGGAGACGGAGCAGTACTTC. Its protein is CASSIGLAGETEQYF. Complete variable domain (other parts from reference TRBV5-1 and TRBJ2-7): KAGVTQTPRYLIKTRGQQVTLSCSPISGHRSVSWYQQTPGQGLQFLFEYFSETQRNKGNFPGRFSGRQFSNSRSEMNVSTLELGDSALYLCASSIGLAGETEQYFGPGTRLTVT.

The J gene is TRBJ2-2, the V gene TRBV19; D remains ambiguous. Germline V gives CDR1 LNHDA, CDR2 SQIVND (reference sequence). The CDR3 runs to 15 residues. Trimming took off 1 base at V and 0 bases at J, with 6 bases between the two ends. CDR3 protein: CASSIVPPNTGELFF. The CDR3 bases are TGTGCCAGTAGTATAGTTCCACCGAACACCGGGGAGCTGTTTTTT.

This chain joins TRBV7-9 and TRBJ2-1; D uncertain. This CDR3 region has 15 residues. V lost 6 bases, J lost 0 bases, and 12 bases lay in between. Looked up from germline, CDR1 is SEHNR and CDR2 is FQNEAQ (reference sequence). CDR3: CASSLDRSSYNEQFF. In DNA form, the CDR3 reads TGTGCCAGCAGTCTTGACCGGAGCTCCTACAATGAGCAGTTCTTC.

Here the CDR3 reads CASSLMGGLIYGYTF. The CDR3 DNA sequence: TGTGCCAGCAGTTTAATGGGGGGGCTCATCTATGGCTACACCTTC. The chain combines TRBV28 with TRBJ1-2; D possibly corresponds to TRBD1 (6 bases). V was clipped by 2 bases and J by 4 bases, with 14 bases between them. The germline CDR1 and CDR2 sequences are MDHEN and SYDVKM. The length of the CDR3 is 15 residues.

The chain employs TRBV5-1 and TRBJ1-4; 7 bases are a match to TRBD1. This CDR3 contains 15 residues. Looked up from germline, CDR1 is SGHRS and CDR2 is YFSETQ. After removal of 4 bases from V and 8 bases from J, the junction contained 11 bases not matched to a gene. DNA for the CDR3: TGCGCCAGCAGCCGCACCGGGACAGAAGAGGAAAAACTGTTTTTT. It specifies CASSRTGTEEEKLFF.

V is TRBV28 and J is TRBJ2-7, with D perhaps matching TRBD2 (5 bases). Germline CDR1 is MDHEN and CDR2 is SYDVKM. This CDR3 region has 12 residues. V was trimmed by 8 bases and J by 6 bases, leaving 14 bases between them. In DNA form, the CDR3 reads TGTGCCAGCTACCGAACGGGATCCGAGCAGTACTTC. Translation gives CASYRTGSEQYF.

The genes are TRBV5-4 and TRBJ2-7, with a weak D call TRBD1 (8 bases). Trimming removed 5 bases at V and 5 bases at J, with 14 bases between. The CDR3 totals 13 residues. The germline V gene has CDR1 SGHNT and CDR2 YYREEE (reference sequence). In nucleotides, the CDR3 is TGTGCCAGCAGAACACAGGGGGGGGACGAGCAGTACTTC. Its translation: CASRTQGGDEQYF.